Listed below are T cell receptor beta chains from one sample, sequenced in a study of cytomegalovirus exposure and HLA in healthy donors. Only in-frame clones appear in the TCRdb table, and some are missing; sequencing was by immunoSEQ multiplex PCR. The sample consists of about 150,000 clones, 65% to 85% of them appearing once. Sample: PBMCs. These receptors originate from a man aged 18-30 years in good health and CMV-seronegative. Each CDR3 is given with its conserved first and last residue. The order of the fields is CDR3 DNA, CDR3 protein, CDR3 length, D gene, J gene, clone size, V gene. A D gene is named only where the DNA matches it firmly. Only part of the rows carry a size: once, few, many, or a class if the clone is expanded.

TGCGCCAGCAGTCAATCAAGGGGGGGTTGGAATGAGCAGTTCTTC	CASSQSRGGWNEQFF	15	-	TRBJ2-1	-	TRBV23-1
TGTGCCTGGAGTTCCCTACAGGGGGCGGTTTCACCCCTCCACTTT	CAWSSLQGAVSPLHF	15	TRBD1	TRBJ1-6	-	TRBV30
TGTGCCAGCAGCATCGTTACTAGCTCCTACGAGCAGTACTTC	CASSIVTSSYEQYF	14	-	TRBJ2-7	-	TRBV21-1
TGCGCCAGCAGCCAAGATCCGAGTGGGAGCACCTACAATGAGCAGTTCTTC	CASSQDPSGSTYNEQFF	17	-	TRBJ2-1	few	TRBV4-3
TGTGCCAGCAGCCAAGATTTAAGCGAGACCCAGTACTTC	CASSQDLSETQYF	13	-	TRBJ2-5	-	TRBV4-2
TGTGCCAGCAGCGCGGGACAGGGGGCGATTTCCCCCCGGAACACCGGGGAGCTGTTTTTT	CASSAGQGAISPRNTGELFF	20	TRBD1	TRBJ2-2	few	TRBV9
TGCGCCAGCAGCCTATCGGGAGGCCGGACCCAAGAGACCCAGTACTTC	CASSLSGGRTQETQYF	16	TRBD2	TRBJ2-5	few	TRBV5-1
TGTGCCAGCAGCTCAAGTCATGGTACGCAGCAGTACTTC	CASSSSHGTQQYF	13	-	TRBJ2-5	-	TRBV7-3
TGTGCTAGTAGGACAGAAGGCACAGATACGCAGTATTTT	CASRTEGTDTQYF	13	-	TRBJ2-3	-	TRBV12-5
TGTGCCAGCAGCGCGAAACCCCGGACACCGCTTTGGGATCAGCCCCAGCATTTT	CASSAKPRTPLWDQPQHF	18	-	TRBJ1-5	-	TRBV7-2
TGTGCCAGCAGCTTGACGGGCTATGGCTACACCTTC	CASSLTGYGYTF	12	-	TRBJ1-2	-	TRBV11-1
TGTGCCAGCAGCCCAGCCCCCGCTAGCGGAGCCCAGTACTTC	CASSPAPASGAQYF	14	TRBD2	TRBJ2-5	-	TRBV7-2
TGTGCCAGCAGCTTCCAGTCTCAATTGCGGCAAGAGACCCAGTACTTC	CASSFQSQLRQETQYF	16	-	TRBJ2-5	-	TRBV5-5
TGTGCCAGCAGCAAGGACAGGCTTAATGAAAAACTGTTTTTT	CASSKDRLNEKLFF	14	TRBD1	TRBJ1-4	few	TRBV9
TGCGCCAGCAGCCCGTTAGGGGGAACTGGGGAAAAACTGTTTTTT	CASSPLGGTGEKLFF	15	-	TRBJ1-4	-	TRBV5-1
TGTGCCAGCAGTCCATTTCCGGACAGGACCTACGAGCAGTACTTC	CASSPFPDRTYEQYF	15	TRBD1	TRBJ2-7	once	TRBV6-5
TGTGCCAGCAGTTACTCGGACAGGGGGCTGTGGGAGACCCAGTACTTC	CASSYSDRGLWETQYF	16	TRBD1	TRBJ2-5	-	TRBV6-5
TGTGCCAGCAGCTTCTGGAGCGGGGGGGCGAATACGCAGTATTTT	CASSFWSGGANTQYF	15	TRBD2	TRBJ2-3	-	TRBV5-4
TGTGCCAGCAGTGACAGGGGGGTTCAGCCCCAGCATTTT	CASSDRGVQPQHF	13	TRBD1	TRBJ1-5	-	TRBV6-5
TGCGCCAGCAGCCTCTCCGGCGGAGAGACCCAGTACTTC	CASSLSGGETQYF	13	-	TRBJ2-5	few	TRBV4-1
TGTGCCAGCAGCCCGAGCCGGGGGGTTGAAGCTTTCTTT	CASSPSRGVEAFF	13	-	TRBJ1-1	-	TRBV7-9
TGCAGCGCCCGAGAGGTGGGGAGGAACTATGGCTACACCTTC	CSAREVGRNYGYTF	14	-	TRBJ1-2	-	TRBV29-1
TGTGCCAGCGAGAAGAGACTAGCTCTCTACGAGCAGTACTTC	CASEKRLALYEQYF	14	-	TRBJ2-7	-	TRBV21-1
TGCGCCAGCAGCGACGGGGGCGAGCAGTACTTC	CASSDGGEQYF	11	-	TRBJ2-7	-	TRBV4-1
TGTGCCTGGAGGCTAGACAGGGGGAACCAGCCCCAGCATTTT	CAWRLDRGNQPQHF	14	TRBD1	TRBJ1-5	few	TRBV30
TGTGCCAGCAGCCCCTGGACAGGGGGCTGGACAGATACGCAGTATTTT	CASSPWTGGWTDTQYF	16	TRBD1	TRBJ2-3	-	TRBV7-2
TGTGCCATCAGGGGGCGAACTCTGGATGGCTACACCTTC	CAIRGRTLDGYTF	13	TRBD1	TRBJ1-2	once	TRBV28
TGTGCCAGCAGCAAAGAGGAAGGCGGGGCGGACTATAATTCACCCCTCCACTTT	CASSKEEGGADYNSPLHF	18	-	TRBJ1-6	-	TRBV21-1
TGTGCCAGCAGCCTTGGACAGCCACCTTCCTACGAGCAGTACTTC	CASSLGQPPSYEQYF	15	-	TRBJ2-7	-	TRBV6-6
TGCGCCAGCAGCGTGGACAGGGAAGGCGAAAAACTGTTTTTT	CASSVDREGEKLFF	14	TRBD1	TRBJ1-4	-	TRBV5-1
TGTGCCAGCAGCCCGCGTTTCGGGGAAGCTTTCTTT	CASSPRFGEAFF	12	-	TRBJ1-1	few	TRBV7-2
TGTGCCAGCAGTGGGCCGACCTACGAGCAGTACTTC	CASSGPTYEQYF	12	-	TRBJ2-7	-	TRBV2
TGTGCCAGCAAGACAGGGGCCTTTTCCCGCTATAATTCACCCCTCCACTTT	CASKTGAFSRYNSPLHF	17	TRBD1	TRBJ1-6	-	TRBV28
TGTGCCAGTGAGTCCGGGACACGGGCTAACTATGGCTACACCTTC	CASESGTRANYGYTF	15	-	TRBJ1-2	-	TRBV19
TGTGCCAGCAAGGGGGAGTCCGGAGAGACCCAGTACTTC	CASKGESGETQYF	13	-	TRBJ2-5	-	TRBV2
TGTGCCAGCAGTTACCGCGGGACTAGCTACAATGAGCAGTTCTTC	CASSYRGTSYNEQFF	15	TRBD2	TRBJ2-1	many	TRBV6-5
TGTGCCAGTACCTGGACAATTTCTGATCAGCCCCAGCATTTT	CASTWTISDQPQHF	14	-	TRBJ1-5	-	TRBV19
TGTGCCAGCAGCTTGCCGGACAGGGGAAGCACAGATACGCAGTATTTT	CASSLPDRGSTDTQYF	16	TRBD1	TRBJ2-3	-	TRBV5-8
TGTGCCAGCAGCTCGCAGGGGGCCTATAATTCACCCCTCCACTTT	CASSSQGAYNSPLHF	15	TRBD1	TRBJ1-6	few	TRBV7-3
TGTGCCACCACCCACTCGAATTCACCCCTCCACTTT	CATTHSNSPLHF	12	-	TRBJ1-6	-	TRBV2
TGTGCCAGCAGTTACACGGACAGGAGCACTGAAGCTTTCTTT	CASSYTDRSTEAFF	14	TRBD1	TRBJ1-1	-	TRBV6-5
TGTGCCAGCAGTATACAGGGATCCTACAATGAGCAGTTCTTC	CASSIQGSYNEQFF	14	-	TRBJ2-1	-	TRBV28
TGTGCCAGCAGTTTACTTACCGGGGGTTCTGGAAACACCATATATTTT	CASSLLTGGSGNTIYF	16	-	TRBJ1-3	once	TRBV6-6